This record concerns one T cell receptor beta chain sequence. This clone showed up just a few times. Its antigen is unknown. Base qualities are not provided; no much larger clone lies one nucleotide away. In total, roughly 670 healthy bone marrow donors made up the cohort. At the time of sampling, all cohort members were nominally healthy, though unrecorded immune exposures were likely present. The donor tested CMV seronegative, placing the donor among the roughly 400 seronegative members of the cohort. A peripheral blood sample was provided by each donor, and peripheral blood mononuclear cells were used for TCR beta sequencing. Genomic DNA was extracted from the blood cell samples with the Qiagen DNeasy Blood Extraction Kit. The sample originates from a study of cytomegalovirus exposure and HLA in healthy donors (dated by TCRdb to 2017 to 2019). About the full investigation: In an earlier analysis of 587 of the donors, around 300 Gb of sequence data and roughly 100 million unique TCR beta sequences from about 179 million T cells were reported. Both class I and class II loci were covered by HLA typing, at four-digit resolution. On average, roughly 200,000 unique TCR beta nucleotide sequences were sequenced per donor among roughly 430 genotyped donors of the cohort, with roughly 18% of those sequences being non-productive. An early release covering roughly 640 HLA-typed donors comprised approximately 300 gigabases of sequencing data and tens of millions of unique TCR sequences. In a later analysis, previously published TCR beta repertoires from 666 donors were re-analyzed and high-resolution HLA genotyping was added so that TCR occurrence patterns could be studied. To predict cytomegalovirus infection status, the study brought together high-throughput TCR immunosequencing, statistical association of individual TCRs with disease status, and machine learning. Donor age, sex, ethnicity and CMV serostatus were compiled alongside the repertoire data. Roughly 5 DR-DQ haplotypes were handled as single units for association and clustering, since linkage in the cohort was strong. The study was designed to test whether signatures of past pathogen exposure could be identified by cataloging public T cell receptors. Of the 350 to 450 genotyped donors, over 70% fell in the genetic ancestry cluster associated with self-reported Caucasian donors. In addition to the first cohort of about 650 subjects, a separate validation cohort of under 150 different subjects was used. In the later analysis, no new phenotypic data were used to find candidate immune exposures; instead, reliance was placed on TCR beta sequences and their occurrence across donors. Typing coverage differed by locus: A, B, C, DRB1 and DQB1 were typed in roughly 620-630 donors, DQA1 in approximately 520, DPA1 in around 600, and DPB1 in around 440. The T cell repertoires of several hundred subjects were profiled by immunosequencing and related to cytomegalovirus serostatus. An earlier analysis of 450 to 750 of the donors used high-throughput TCR beta sequencing to judge whether each TCR beta V gene segment behaved as functional or pseudogenic. A later genetic analysis used genome-wide SNP genotypes for about three fifths of the 666 donors, treating that subset as a discovery cohort. All discovery cohort repertoires had been generated using a single sequencing platform.

The method was the immunoSEQ multiplex PCR assay. A mixture of 60 forward primers for TCR Vbeta segments and 13 reverse primers for TCR Jbeta segments was used in the multiplex PCR. Amplification of the CDR3 region of rearranged TCR beta genes was performed with a multiplex PCR assay on genomic DNA. On the Illumina HiSeq System, the amplified TCR beta libraries were sequenced as 87-base-pair reads. The paper's data handling went like this. Across the 500 to 750 repertoires, a later analysis counted roughly 77 million unique TCR beta chains, around 11 million of which were shared by at least two donors. Raw reads were error-corrected and collapsed into unique sequences with a nearest-neighbor algorithm that merged closely related sequences to remove PCR and sequencing errors. V, D and J gene segments were assigned by aligning CDR3 sequences to IMGT reference sequences. For a sequence to be retained, a match of at least six nucleotides was required to both a V gene segment and a J gene segment. A rearrangement counted as productive if the CDR3 had no stop codons and remained in frame with V and J, and every other rearrangement counted as non-productive. Following IMGT convention, CDR3 was defined as the stretch from the second conserved V-encoded cysteine up to the conserved J-encoded phenylalanine. In an earlier analysis of just under 600 of the donors, sequences lacking an unambiguous match to a single V gene segment were excluded. In an earlier analysis of 450 to 700 of the donors, V segments were called functional above 56.7% productive rearrangements and were called segregating when the between-donor standard deviation exceeded 5%. A statistical classification framework was developed to diagnose cytomegalovirus status using the catalog of TCR beta chain sequences. In a later analysis, TCR nucleotide sequences were compared against IMGT/GENE-DB human TR gene sequences so that V and J genes could be assigned. In a later analysis, CDR3 sequences and most-parsimonious VDJ recombination scenarios were assigned using the TCRdist pipeline. In a later analysis, every TCR beta chain was defined by the combination of its CDR3 amino acid sequence and its V-gene family, and reads without a unique V-gene family were dropped. A later analysis removed 592 highly shared, low-generation-probability nucleotide sequences to deal with suspected cross-contamination and a sequencing artifact. In a later analysis, a clonal expansion index for each public chain was calculated from normalized within-repertoire ranks of inferred template counts. In a later analysis, generation probabilities were computed with a VDJ recombination model fitted to out-of-frame rearrangements, and the resulting probabilities were checked against IGoR. In a later analysis, TCR-TCR, TCR-HLA and TCR-CMV co-occurrence was scored with hypergeometric tests, and a repertoire-size bias correction was applied to TCR pairs. False discovery rates were estimated in a later analysis by permuting HLA or CMV assignments 20 times. In a later analysis, co-occurring TCRs were grouped using DBSCAN, and TCRdist sequence similarity was added for clustering within HLA-allele-positive subsets. For co-occurrence clustering, repertoires with fewer than 30,000 or more than 120,000 public chains were excluded, along with about five repertoires with anomalous nucleotide sharing. The source is immuneACCESS, and TCRdb retained only in-frame sequences with V and J called. Part of the clones is not carried over; for the studies checked, unresolved V genes explain less than half of this, and the remainder is unexplained. The V and J calls and clone size are taken from that table; D and trimming were inferred from the DNA. This sample holds 160,000 or so clones; around 80% were observed only once. Around 5.7% of the sample comes from the top ten.

The paper as a whole reports these results and caveats: A later genetic analysis associated a missense DCLRE1C variant with V-gene and J-gene trimming of TCR beta chains, and an independent cohort replicated the association. A group of highly shared sequence variants was considered likely to be a technical artifact of the sequencing pipeline. HLA typing was unavailable for some donors at each locus, so association tests used only the typed subset. According to a later analysis, parvovirus B19, influenza, CMV and Epstein-Barr virus appeared linked to several top co-occurrence clusters. It was suggested by the authors that the approach could potentially be generalized to other disease states and immunological phenotypes. Linkage disequilibrium might explain the correlated functional status among segregating V segments, but an unknown experimental factor could not be ruled out. Sequencing depth was assumed to be roughly uniform across donors in the presence/absence analyses, though that assumption may not hold. Immune exposure information for the cohort was limited to CMV serostatus. A further reported finding was that TCR beta sequences accurately predicted the HLA-A and HLA-B alleles for most subjects in the first cohort. In a later analysis, HLA-associated TCR beta chains showed more clonal expansion and lower generation probabilities than non-associated chains that were equally common. In a later analysis, the rate of TCR association differed among HLA loci, with DRB1 alleles having the most associated TCRs and HLA-C alleles having the fewest. In an earlier analysis of some 500 of the donors, most TCR beta V segments appeared in productive rearrangements about 87% or about 30% of the time, broadly matching IMGT annotations. In a later analysis, most CMV-associated TCR beta chains were found to appear HLA-restricted, with HLA associations seemingly driven largely by CMV exposure. In a later analysis, 16,951 TCR beta sequences were associated with specific HLA alleles at a false discovery rate of 0.05. The earlier analysis of about 600 of the donors excluded some 15 rarely observed V segments, including chromosome 9 orphons, because counts were too low. When HLA alleles, especially DR and DQ, strongly co-occurred, attributing TCR associations to individual alleles was difficult. Cytomegalovirus status was reported to be diagnosed by the classifier with high specificity and sensitivity in both the original and validation cohorts. The cohort was sequenced for TCR beta chains only, and without alpha or paired-chain data the features that could be detected were limited. In vitro tests confirmed that a few of the cytomegalovirus-associated TCR beta chains recognize cytomegalovirus antigens. The study listed 150 to 200 TCR beta chains as associated with cytomegalovirus. Compared with the approximately 670-donor mean, donors in an Asian-associated ancestry cluster had fewer N-insertions in productive TCRs, according to a later genetic analysis. Most TCR sequences were seen in very few donors, while some public TCRs were found in many individuals.

The TCR was taken from a middle-aged man in good health and CMV-seronegative. The sample comprised PBMCs.

The DNA reads as follows: TGCGCCAGCAGCATTGGACAGGGAGGTGCAGATACGCAGTATTTT. It translates as CASSIGQGGADTQYF. The V gene is TRBV5-1 and the J gene is TRBJ2-3, with 8 bases aligning to TRBD1. Its CDR3 holds 15 amino acids, cysteine through phenylalanine. The DNA shown is the 45-base CDR3, in frame from base 1. Trimming takes 4 bases off V and 4 bases off J; junction bases not matched to a gene: 8. CDR1 and CDR2 were assigned from the germline V gene as SGHRS and YFSETQ. Where the CDR3 stops, the reference TRBV5-1 and TRBJ2-3 genes take over; the full variable domain is KAGVTQTPRYLIKTRGQQVTLSCSPISGHRSVSWYQQTPGQGLQFLFEYFSETQRNKGNFPGRFSGRQFSNSRSEMNVSTLELGDSALYLCASSIGQGGADTQYFGPGTRLTVL.